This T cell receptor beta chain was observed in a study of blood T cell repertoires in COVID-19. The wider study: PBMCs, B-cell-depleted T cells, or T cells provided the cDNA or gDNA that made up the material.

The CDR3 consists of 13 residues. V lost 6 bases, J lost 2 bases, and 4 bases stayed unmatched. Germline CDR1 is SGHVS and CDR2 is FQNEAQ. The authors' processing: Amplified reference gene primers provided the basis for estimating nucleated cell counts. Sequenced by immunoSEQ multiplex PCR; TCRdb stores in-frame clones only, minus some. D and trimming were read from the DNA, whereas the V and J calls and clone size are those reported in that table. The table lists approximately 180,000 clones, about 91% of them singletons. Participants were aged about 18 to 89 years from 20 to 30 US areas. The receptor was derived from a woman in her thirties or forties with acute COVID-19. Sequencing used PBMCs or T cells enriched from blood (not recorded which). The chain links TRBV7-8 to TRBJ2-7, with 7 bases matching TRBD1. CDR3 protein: CASRTGTAYEQYF. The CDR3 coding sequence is TGTGCCAGCAGGACCGGGACAGCCTACGAGCAGTACTTC.